This T cell receptor beta chain was identified in a study of T cell repertoires in cytomegalovirus infection. MiXCR was run by TCRdb on the reads, yielding one entry per CDR3 protein. This table holds about 260,000 distinct CDR3 sequences, roughly 15% found once. The CDR3 length is 14 residues. CDR1 and CDR2 from the germline V gene are MNHEY and SMNVEV (reference sequence). V gave up 4 bases and J gave up 2 bases; unmatched junction bases: 3. This clonotype turned up a few times. The V and J genes are TRBV27 and TRBJ2-7; TRBD1 aligns across 9 bases. The sequence derives from a human donor in good health (CMV status not recorded). Some clones in this sample may be carry-over from other donors' samples. The sequenced material came from PBMCs. The CDR3 bases are TGTGCCAGCAGTTATAACAGGGGGCCCTACGAGCAGTACTTC. Translated: CASSYNRGPYEQYF.